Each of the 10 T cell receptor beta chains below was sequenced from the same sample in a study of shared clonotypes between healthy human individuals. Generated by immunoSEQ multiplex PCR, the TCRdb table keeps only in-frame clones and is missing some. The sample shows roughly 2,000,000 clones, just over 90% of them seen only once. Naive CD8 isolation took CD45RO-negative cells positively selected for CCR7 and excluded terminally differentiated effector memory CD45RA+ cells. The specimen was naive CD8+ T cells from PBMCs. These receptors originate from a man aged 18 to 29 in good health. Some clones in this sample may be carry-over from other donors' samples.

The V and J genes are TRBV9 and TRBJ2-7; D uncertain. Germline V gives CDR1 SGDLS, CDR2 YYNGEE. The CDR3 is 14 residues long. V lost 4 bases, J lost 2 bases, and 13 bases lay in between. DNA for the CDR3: TGTGCCAGCAGCTCTCAGCCTGTAACCTACGAGCAGTACTTC. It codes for CASSSQPVTYEQYF.

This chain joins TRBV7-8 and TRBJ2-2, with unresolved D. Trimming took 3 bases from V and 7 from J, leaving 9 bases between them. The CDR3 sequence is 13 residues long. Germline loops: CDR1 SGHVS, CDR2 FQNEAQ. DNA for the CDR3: TGTGCCAGCAGCTTCGAGATGCTCGGGGAGCTGTTTTTT. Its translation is CASSFEMLGELFF.

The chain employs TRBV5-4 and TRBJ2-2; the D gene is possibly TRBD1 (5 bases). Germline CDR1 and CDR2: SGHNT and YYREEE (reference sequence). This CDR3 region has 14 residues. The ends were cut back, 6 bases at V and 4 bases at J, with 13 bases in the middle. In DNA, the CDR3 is TGTGCCAGCAACCTTATAGGGGCCACCGGGGAGCTGTTTTTT. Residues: CASNLIGATGELFF.

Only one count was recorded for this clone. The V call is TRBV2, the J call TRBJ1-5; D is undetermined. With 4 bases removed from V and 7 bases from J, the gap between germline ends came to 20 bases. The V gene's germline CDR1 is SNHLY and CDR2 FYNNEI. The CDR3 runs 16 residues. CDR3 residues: CASSGRRVLTGQPQHF. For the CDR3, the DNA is TGTGCCAGCAGTGGCCGTCGGGTCCTCACTGGGCAGCCCCAGCATTTT.

The CDR3 DNA reads TGTTCGTGGGGGGATCGCACCGGGGAGCTGTTTTTT. It codes for CSWGDRTGELFF. This chain links TRBV2 with TRBJ2-2; TRBD2 is a possible D gene (6 bases). The CDR3 is made up of 12 amino acids. From germline, CDR1 is SNHLY and CDR2 FYNNEI.

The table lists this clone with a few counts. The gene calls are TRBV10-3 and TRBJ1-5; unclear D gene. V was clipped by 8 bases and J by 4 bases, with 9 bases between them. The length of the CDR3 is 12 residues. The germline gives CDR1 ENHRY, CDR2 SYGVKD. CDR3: CAIGTDNQPQHF. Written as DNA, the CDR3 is TGTGCCATCGGTACAGATAATCAGCCCCAGCATTTT.

CDR3 nucleotide sequence: TGTGCCAGCAGTCCCTCCCGACAGGGAACAGATACGCAGTATTTT. Translation gives CASSPSRQGTDTQYF. V and J are TRBV27 and TRBJ2-3, with 7 bases identical to TRBD1. The CDR3 runs to 15 residues. Trimming removed 5 bases from V and 3 bases from J; junction bases left unmatched: 8. Germline V CDR1 and CDR2: MNHEY, SMNVEV (reference sequence).

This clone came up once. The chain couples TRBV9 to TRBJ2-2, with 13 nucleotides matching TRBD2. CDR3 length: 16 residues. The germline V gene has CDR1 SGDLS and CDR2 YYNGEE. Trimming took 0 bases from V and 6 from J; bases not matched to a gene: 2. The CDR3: CASSVGGLAGAGELFF. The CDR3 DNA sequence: TGTGCCAGCAGCGTAGGTGGACTAGCGGGAGCCGGGGAGCTGTTTTTT.

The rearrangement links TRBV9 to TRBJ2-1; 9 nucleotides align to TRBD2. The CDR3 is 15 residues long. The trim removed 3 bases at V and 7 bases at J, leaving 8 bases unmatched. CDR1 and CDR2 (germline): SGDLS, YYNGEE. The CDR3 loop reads CASSGRSGSINEQFF. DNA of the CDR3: TGTGCCAGCAGCGGTCGTAGCGGGAGTATAAATGAGCAGTTCTTC.

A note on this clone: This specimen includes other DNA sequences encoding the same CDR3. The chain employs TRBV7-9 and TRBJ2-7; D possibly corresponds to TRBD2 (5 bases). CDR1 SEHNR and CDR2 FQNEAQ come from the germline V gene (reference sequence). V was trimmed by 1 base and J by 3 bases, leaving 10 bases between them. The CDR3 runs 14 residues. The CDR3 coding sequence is TGTGCCAGCAGCTTAGGGACTTCCGTCTACGAGCAGTACTTC. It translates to CASSLGTSVYEQYF.